These 7 T cell receptor beta chains originate from one sample sequenced in a study of blood T cell repertoires in COVID-19 (dated by TCRdb to the early 2020s). Library creation used the immunoSEQ multiplex PCR assay. TCRdb stores this immuneACCESS table with in-frame sequences only. Part of the clones is absent; in the studies checked, under half of the shortfall reflects unresolved V genes, and no reason is known for the rest. Recorded for this sample are 330,000 or so clones; 87% of them occurred a single time. The top ten hold about 1.9% of the sample. Input material: PBMCs or T cells enriched from blood (not recorded which). The receptors were gathered from a man aged 40-49 years in a cohort exposed to, infected with or recovered from COVID-19 (not recorded which).

The chain has TRBV5-6 and TRBJ1-3; no definite D call. Looked up from germline, CDR1 is SGHDT and CDR2 is YYEEEE. V lost 3 bases and J lost 2, with 6 bases in between. This CDR3 region has 13 residues. CDR3 in amino acids: CASSSGPGNTIYF. CDR3 DNA: TGTGCCAGCAGCTCAGGTCCTGGAAACACCATATATTTT.

The CDR3 DNA follows: TGTGCCTGGAGTGGAATAGCGGGGGCCAATGAGCAGTTCTTC. Translated: CAWSGIAGANEQFF. V usage is TRBV30 and J usage is TRBJ2-1, with TRBD2 matching 9 bases. There are 14 residues in the CDR3. V shed 1 base, J shed 6 bases, and the junction held 4 bases outside the gene matches. Per the germline V gene, CDR1 is GTSNPN and CDR2 is SVGIG (reference sequence).

The CDR3 region is CASSQEGAGAGNEQFF. DNA for the CDR3: TGTGCCAGCAGCCAAGAAGGGGCGGGAGCTGGCAATGAGCAGTTCTTC. This chain links TRBV3-1 (or the pseudogene TRBV3-2) with TRBJ2-1; TRBD2 agrees at 7 bases. Germline V gene data show CDR1 as LGHDT and CDR2 as YNNKEL (reference sequence). Germline trimming cut 0 bases from V and 6 bases from J; bases unmatched to any gene: 8. The CDR3 runs 16 residues.

This clone has a handful of counts. CDR3 region: CASSLSTGGGNYGYTF. For the CDR3, the DNA is TGTGCCAGCAGTTTATCCACAGGGGGCGGGAACTATGGCTACACCTTC. This sequence joins TRBV28 and TRBJ1-2; the match to TRBD1 covers 9 bases. The CDR3 is made up of 16 amino acids. Trimming at V came to 1 base and at J to 2 bases, leaving 5 bases not matched to a gene. The germline CDR1 and CDR2 sequences are MDHEN and SYDVKM.

The chain links TRBV3-1 (or the pseudogene TRBV3-2) to TRBJ2-7; no clear D. The V end lost 4 bases, the J end lost 2 bases, and 6 bases lay between the germline ends. The CDR3 has 12 residues. Looked up from germline, CDR1 is LGHDT and CDR2 is YNNKEL (reference sequence). The CDR3 here is CASSRTTYEQYF. CDR3 bases: TGTGCCAGCAGCCGAACTACCTACGAGCAGTACTTC.

This clone was seen more than once but under ten times. The rearrangement links TRBV2 to TRBJ1-1; possible D gene TRBD1, 5 bases. Deletions cut 7 bases from V and 4 bases from J, with 7 bases between. This CDR3 has 11 amino acids. The germline gives CDR1 SNHLY, CDR2 FYNNEI. In DNA form, the CDR3 reads TGTGCCAGCACGGGGGGCACTGAAGCTTTCTTT. Its protein is CASTGGTEAFF. The whole variable domain, filled in from reference TRBV2 and TRBJ1-1, reads EPEVTQTPSHQVTQMGQEVILRCVPISNHLYFYWYRQILGQKVEFLVSFYNNEISEKSEIFDDQFSVERPDGSNFTLKIRSTKLEDSAMYFCASTGGTEAFFGQGTRLTVV.

This rearrangement joins TRBV25-1 to TRBJ2-1; D remains unclear. Deletions cut 2 bases from V and 2 bases from J, with 7 bases between. Per the germline V gene, CDR1 is MGHDK and CDR2 is SYGVNS. The length of the CDR3 is 14 residues. This chain's CDR3 is CASSEGVAYNEQFF. The CDR3 coding sequence is TGTGCCAGCAGTGAAGGAGTGGCCTACAATGAGCAGTTCTTC. Looking up the rest from reference TRBV25-1 and TRBJ2-1 gives the full variable domain: EADIYQTPRYLVIGTGKKITLECSQTMGHDKMYWYQQDPGMELHLIHYSYGVNSTEKGDLSSESTVSRIRTEHFPLTLESARPSHTSQYLCASSEGVAYNEQFFGPGTRLTVL.